The TCR beta chain described here comes from a study of early T cells in non-severe SARS-CoV-2 infection. TCRdb reanalysed the 5' RACE reads using MiXCR and keeps one entry per CDR3 protein. The table lists about 44,000 distinct CDR3 sequences, approximately 6.1% of them singletons, with around 12% in the top ten. As regards this clonotype: Its antigen is still unknown.

Study-level points and caveats: VDJdb matching favored anti-spike CD8 responses, missing private and CD4 specificities.

CDR1 and CDR2 from the germline V gene are MNHEY and SVGAGI. The CDR3 sequence is 15 residues long. V was cut by 0 bases and J by 2 bases, with 11 bases left in between. This clonotype was sampled from an adult who was a healthcare worker with PCR-confirmed SARS-CoV-2 infection or an uninfected control (not recorded which). The chain carries TRBV6-5 and TRBJ2-7; D uncertain. Sequenced input: whole blood. The CDR3 loop is CASSYSTAVAYEQYF. CDR3 coding DNA: TGTGCCAGCAGTTACTCAACAGCAGTCGCCTACGAGCAGTACTTC.